Below, 26 T cell receptor beta chains from the same sample are listed, as sequenced in a study of cytomegalovirus exposure and HLA in healthy donors. Vbeta (60) and Jbeta (13) primers were used in the PCR. The table came from immunoSEQ multiplex PCR; TCRdb's copy has only in-frame clones and leaves some out. Of 150,000 to 180,000 clones in the sample, approximately 69% were seen once. The sample consisted of PBMCs. The receptors originated from a man aged 25 to 45 in good health and CMV-seronegative.

This clone has only a few counts. CDR3 residues: CAGSRVMNTEAFF. As DNA, the CDR3 is TGTGCCGGATCGAGGGTAATGAACACTGAAGCTTTCTTT. The chain has TRBV6-1 and TRBJ1-1; D unclear. The CDR3 has 13 amino acids. With 11 bases removed from V and 0 bases from J, the gap between germline ends came to 13 bases. CDR1 and CDR2 from the germline V gene are MNHNS and SASEGT.

The V and J genes are TRBV7-8 and TRBJ1-5, with 8 bases fitting TRBD1. This CDR3 comprises 16 residues. The ends lost 1 base at V and 0 bases at J; junction bases unmatched: 2. Germline CDR1 and CDR2: SGHVS and FQNEAQ. DNA of the CDR3: TGTGCCAGCAGCTTAGAGGGACAGGATAGCAATCAGCCCCAGCATTTT. This translates into CASSLEGQDSNQPQHF.

V is TRBV5-1 and J is TRBJ1-4; TRBD1 agrees at 7 bases. The CDR3 length is 17 residues. CDR1 is SGHRS and CDR2 is YFSETQ in the germline V gene. V was pared by 2 bases and J by 4 bases, with 11 bases of the junction left unmatched. This CDR3 reads CASSLTSRGQVNEKLFF. The CDR3 coding sequence is TGCGCCAGCAGCTTAACTAGTAGGGGGCAGGTTAATGAAAAACTGTTTTTT.

The chain joins TRBV25-1 to TRBJ2-5; 12 bases line up with TRBD1. The V and J ends lost 0 bases and 4 bases, in that order; junction bases with no gene match: 3. From germline, CDR1 is MGHDK and CDR2 SYGVNS. This CDR3 contains 16 residues. CDR3: CASSEYGTGGRETQYF. The CDR3 region has the DNA TGTGCCAGCAGTGAATATGGGACAGGGGGCCGAGAGACCCAGTACTTC.

The V and J genes are TRBV28 and TRBJ1-2, with 7 bases matching TRBD1. Germline-derived CDR1 and CDR2 are MDHEN and SYDVKM. The CDR3 runs to 13 residues. V lost 5 bases, J lost 6 bases, and 6 bases stayed unmatched. CDR3 sequence reads: CASSLDRVNGYTF. CDR3 DNA sequence: TGTGCCAGCAGTCTCGACAGGGTGAATGGCTACACCTTC.

The chain uses TRBV4-3 and TRBJ1-2, with 11 bases aligning to TRBD1. J was trimmed by 8 bases and V by 3 bases; bases with no gene match: 11. Germline lookup yields CDR1 LGHNA and CDR2 YSLEER. This CDR3 has 16 amino acids. Here the CDR3 DNA reads TGCGCCAGCAGCCAGAGCCTCGGGGACAGGGGGTCGGGCTACACCTTC. It translates to CASSQSLGDRGSGYTF.

The V gene is TRBV4-2, the J gene TRBJ1-1; TRBD1 is a possible D gene (5 bases). Germline V gene data show CDR1 as LGHNA and CDR2 as YNFKEQ. The germline V and J ends were trimmed by 0 bases and 0 bases, with 8 bases remaining between them. The CDR3 is 15 residues long. This CDR3 reads CASSQDRGMNTEAFF. The CDR3 DNA reads TGTGCCAGCAGCCAAGATCGGGGGATGAACACTGAAGCTTTCTTT.

The chain carries TRBV28 and TRBJ2-1, with TRBD1 as a possible D gene (5 bases). The CDR3 is 13 residues long. Per the germline V gene, CDR1 is MDHEN and CDR2 is SYDVKM. With 8 bases removed from V and 6 bases from J, the gap between germline ends came to 14 bases. The CDR3 region is CASETRASNEQFF. The CDR3 nucleotides read TGTGCCAGCGAAACCAGGGCGAGCAATGAGCAGTTCTTC.

The chain is built from TRBV4-1 and TRBJ1-2; TRBD1 agrees at 9 bases. Germline CDR1 MGHRA, CDR2 YSYEKL. J was trimmed by 7 bases and V by 0 bases; bases with no gene match: 3. The CDR3 runs to 14 residues. In DNA form, the CDR3 reads TGCGCCAGCAGCCAAGATGGACAGGGGCCTGGCTACACCTTC. Its translation: CASSQDGQGPGYTF.

This chain joins TRBV6-1 and TRBJ2-2, with 9 bases identical to TRBD1. With 2 bases clipped from V and 4 bases from J, the junction kept 2 bases outside the gene matches. This CDR3 region has 15 residues. Germline CDR1 reads MNHNS; CDR2 reads SASEGT. The CDR3 coding sequence is TGTGCCAGCAGTGAAAACAGGGGGCTCACCGGGGAGCTGTTTTTT. Translated, it gives CASSENRGLTGELFF.

In regard to this clone: The junction does not match germline at one end; this may be a read error. The V gene is TRBV4-1, the J gene TRBJ1-2; the match to TRBD1 covers 9 bases. This CDR3 contains 17 residues. CDR1 and CDR2 (germline): MGHRA, YSYEKL. In DNA, the CDR3 is TGCGCCAGCAGCCAAGAATGGACAGGGGAGTATAACTATGGCTACCCCTTC. This gives the protein CASSQEWTGEYNYGYPF.

A single count supports this clone. V gene TRBV2 combines with J gene TRBJ2-5, with TRBD2 matching 9 bases. The CDR3 sequence is 17 residues long. J gave up 4 bases and V 6 bases, and 15 bases lay outside the gene matches. Germline V gives CDR1 SNHLY, CDR2 FYNNEI. The CDR3 region is CASSPAGLAGVLETQYF. Written as DNA, the CDR3 is TGTGCCAGCAGCCCCGCGGGCTTAGCGGGGGTTTTAGAGACCCAGTACTTC.

Here the CDR3 DNA reads TGTGCCAGCAGCTTATATCGAGTGTCCCCAGATACGCAGTATTTT. This sequence encodes CASSLYRVSPDTQYF. The chain couples TRBV7-9 to TRBJ2-3; D gene ambiguous. V lost 2 bases, J lost 4 bases, and 13 bases lay in between. This CDR3 is 15 amino acids long. The germline CDR1 and CDR2 sequences are SEHNR and FQNEAQ (reference sequence).

This clone was observed a few times. V usage is TRBV28 and J usage is TRBJ1-1; D remains unclear. Germline CDR1 reads MDHEN; CDR2 reads SYDVKM. The V end was cut by 1 base, the J end by 1 base, with 7 bases between. CDR3 length: 14 amino acids. The CDR3 sequence is CASSLLGGNTEAFF. The CDR3, as DNA: TGTGCCAGCAGTTTATTAGGAGGGAACACTGAAGCTTTCTTT.

The chain recombines TRBV2 with TRBJ1-6, with 10 bases lining up with TRBD1. Looked up from germline, CDR1 is SNHLY and CDR2 is FYNNEI. V gave up 0 bases and J gave up 4 bases; unmatched junction bases: 0. The CDR3 has 16 amino acids. The CDR3 DNA is TGTGCCAGCAGTGAAGCGGGACAGGGGTATAATTCACCCCTCCACTTT. Its translation is CASSEAGQGYNSPLHF.

V is TRBV28 and J is TRBJ1-2; D not certain. V lost 6 bases to trimming and J lost 2 bases, with 13 bases between them. This CDR3 region has 14 residues. In germline, CDR1 is MDHEN, CDR2 SYDVKM. In nucleotides, the CDR3 is TGTGCCAGCAGCTCCGAGGGAGGAAACTATGGCTACACCTTC. Protein product: CASSSEGGNYGYTF.

In its sample, this clone was seen once. The chain uses TRBV28 and TRBJ2-1; 10 positions match TRBD2. Germline-derived CDR1 and CDR2 are MDHEN and SYDVKM. The CDR3 covers 14 residues. With 6 bases clipped from V and 6 bases from J, the junction kept 5 bases outside the gene matches. CDR3 nucleotide sequence: TGTGCCAGCAGAGAAATAGCGGGAGGCAATGAGCAGTTCTTC. Translated, it gives CASREIAGGNEQFF.

This chain connects TRBV2 to TRBJ1-5; 9 nucleotides line up with TRBD1. With V trimmed by 6 bases and J by 3 bases, 6 bases remained unmatched. The CDR3 spans 15 residues. Germline CDR1 SNHLY, CDR2 FYNNEI. CDR3 DNA sequence: TGTGCCAGCAGCACTTGGACAGGGGCCAATCAGCCCCAGCATTTT. Protein sequence: CASSTWTGANQPQHF.

The genes are TRBV5-1 and TRBJ1-1, with D uncertain. Looked up from germline, CDR1 is SGHRS and CDR2 is YFSETQ. CDR3 length equals 12 residues. V was trimmed by 0 bases and J by 7 bases, leaving 7 bases between them. The CDR3 DNA reads as TGCGCCAGCAGCTTGGTGGGAGTTGAAGCTTTCTTT. Translated: CASSLVGVEAFF. Together with reference TRBV5-1 and TRBJ1-1, the CDR3 gives the full variable domain: KAGVTQTPRYLIKTRGQQVTLSCSPISGHRSVSWYQQTPGQGLQFLFEYFSETQRNKGNFPGRFSGRQFSNSRSEMNVSTLELGDSALYLCASSLVGVEAFFGQGTRLTVV.

The chain recombines TRBV4-2 with TRBJ2-5, with 10 positions matching TRBD2. CDR1 LGHNA and CDR2 YNFKEQ come from the germline V gene. Trimming at V came to 0 bases and at J to 5 bases, leaving 9 bases not matched to a gene. This CDR3 spans 17 amino acids. The chain's CDR3 is CASSQDGVAGGAETQYF. The CDR3 region has the DNA TGTGCCAGCAGCCAAGATGGGGTAGCGGGGGGAGCTGAGACCCAGTACTTC.

This clone is a singleton in its sample. This chain uses TRBV5-8 with TRBJ2-3; 10 bases match TRBD2. The J segment lost 1 base and the V segment lost 3 bases, leaving 5 bases of the junction unmatched. CDR3 length: 16 residues. Germline lookup yields CDR1 SGHTS and CDR2 YDEGEE. The CDR3 sequence: CASSWSTSGGTDTQYF. The CDR3 DNA reads TGTGCCAGCAGCTGGAGTACTAGCGGGGGCACAGATACGCAGTATTTT.

The V call is TRBV9, the J call TRBJ2-2, with D unclear. V lost 1 base and J 6 bases, leaving 13 bases between the germline ends. Looked up from germline, CDR1 is SGDLS and CDR2 is YYNGEE. There are 15 residues in the CDR3. The CDR3 region is CASSVYVSHAGELFF. DNA of the CDR3: TGTGCCAGCAGCGTATATGTTAGTCATGCCGGGGAGCTGTTTTTT. Complete variable domain (other parts from reference TRBV9 and TRBJ2-2): DSGVTQTPKHLITATGQRVTLRCSPRSGDLSVYWYQQSLDQGLQFLIQYYNGEERAKGNILERFSAQQFPDLHSELNLSSLELGDSALYFCASSVYVSHAGELFFGEGSRLTVL.

The rearrangement uses TRBV5-8 and TRBJ1-4, with a possible D match to TRBD1 (5 bases). The CDR3 runs 15 residues. The germline CDR1 and CDR2 sequences are SGHTS and YDEGEE. Trimming took off 4 bases at V and 3 bases at J, with 13 bases between the two ends. The DNA of the CDR3 is TGTGCCAGCAGCCCCGGGGGAGCGGCTAATGAAAAACTGTTTTTT. It translates to CASSPGGAANEKLFF.

The chain carries TRBV15 and TRBJ2-1; possible D gene TRBD1, 6 bases. This CDR3 region has 15 residues. From germline, CDR1 is LNHNV and CDR2 YYDKDF (reference sequence). Trimming left V 1 base short and J 2 bases short, with 9 bases between. The CDR3 nucleotides are TGTGCCACCAGCAGAGGAGGGGGAACCTACAATGAGCAGTTCTTC. This gives the protein CATSRGGGTYNEQFF.

This sequence joins TRBV14 and TRBJ2-5, with TRBD2 matching over 10 bases. CDR1 and CDR2 from the germline V gene are SGHDN and FVKESK. The CDR3 length is 15 residues. J was trimmed by 2 bases and V by 3 bases; bases with no gene match: 3. The CDR3 nucleotides read TGTGCCAGCAGCCAGCTACTAGCGGGGCAAGAGACCCAGTACTTC. Residues: CASSQLLAGQETQYF.

The CDR3 DNA is TGCGCCAGCAGCACTCTGCTAGCGGGGGGACCCGGGGAGCTGTTTTTT. Amino acid sequence: CASSTLLAGGPGELFF. The chain joins TRBV4-1 to TRBJ2-2; 11 positions match TRBD2. Germline V lookup: CDR1 MGHRA, CDR2 YSYEKL. V lost 5 bases, J lost 6 bases, and 8 bases stayed unmatched. CDR3 size: 16 residues.